This passage covers 7 T cell receptor beta chains from one sample sequenced in a study of radiation and T cells in renal cell carcinoma. Time point: blood 4 weeks post-SBRT, at nephrectomy. As for treatment: 15 Gy SBRT to primary tumor, nephrectomy 4 weeks later. The repertoire was sequenced with immunoSEQ multiplex PCR; TCRdb's copy has only in-frame clones and lacks some. The sample lists 120,000 to 150,000 clones, approximately 86% occurring once. The source was blood, collected from a patient whose treatment included radiotherapy and nephrectomy. The receptor source for this set is a woman aged 45 to 65 with renal cell carcinoma.

The J gene is TRBJ1-6, the V gene TRBV28; no reliable D call. This CDR3 contains 15 residues. Trimming removed 7 bases from V and 7 bases from J, with 17 bases in between. The germline CDR1 and CDR2 sequences are MDHEN and SYDVKM. This CDR3 is CASTIGSFYNSPLHF. For the CDR3, the DNA is TGTGCCAGCACCATCGGCAGCTTCTACAATTCACCCCTCCACTTT.

This clone was found once. This chain joins TRBV10-3 and TRBJ1-6; D unresolved. With 4 bases removed from V and 5 bases from J, the gap between germline ends came to 12 bases. CDR3 length: 15 residues. The germline gives CDR1 ENHRY, CDR2 SYGVKD. CDR3 nucleotide sequence: TGTGCCATCAGTGTCCAGACACGAGATAATTCACCCCTCCACTTT. This gives the protein CAISVQTRDNSPLHF.

With regard to this clone: Compared with germline, one end of the junction differs, possibly owing to a read error. The chain couples TRBV29-1 to TRBJ1-6; maybe TRBD1 (6 bases). The CDR3 is 14 amino acids. CDR1 SQVTM and CDR2 ANQGSEA come from the germline V gene. This chain's CDR3 is CSVRFGTSNSPLRF. In nucleotides, the CDR3 is TGCAGCGTCCGGTTCGGGACAAGCAATTCACCCCTCCGCTTT.

In this sample, this clone turned up a few times. CDR3 nucleotide sequence: TGTGCCAGCAGTCCAAGACAGGGGGGCACTGAAGCTTTCTTT. Amino acid sequence: CASSPRQGGTEAFF. The rearrangement joins TRBV28 to TRBJ1-1; 9 bases match TRBD1. This CDR3 is 14 amino acids long. J gave up 4 bases and V 5 bases, and 5 bases lay outside the gene matches. In germline, CDR1 is MDHEN, CDR2 SYDVKM.

The V and J genes are TRBV19 and TRBJ2-6; D is undetermined. Trimming pared 0 bases from V and 0 bases from J, leaving 6 bases between. Germline-derived CDR1 and CDR2 are LNHDA and SQIVND (reference sequence). The CDR3 has 16 amino acids. CDR3 coding DNA: TGTGCCAGTAGTATAGATGGAAGCTCTGGGGCCAACGTCCTGACTTTC. It is translated as CASSIDGSSGANVLTF.

The chain has TRBV7-2 and TRBJ2-3; D is possibly TRBD2 (6 bases). The CDR3 is made up of 14 amino acids. The ends were cut back, 3 bases at V and 4 bases at J, with 11 bases in the middle. Germline lookup yields CDR1 SGHTA and CDR2 FQGNSA. CDR3 nucleotide sequence: TGTGCCAGCAGCTTTCCGGGGAGGCCAGATACGCAGTATTTT. This sequence encodes CASSFPGRPDTQYF.

V is TRBV10-1 and J is TRBJ2-7, with a weak D call TRBD1 (5 bases). The CDR3 totals 14 residues. Germline V gene data show CDR1 as WNHNN and CDR2 as SYGVQD (reference sequence). Trimming removed 2 bases from V and 3 bases from J, with 11 bases in between. The CDR3 sequence is CASSEVGHDYEQYF. The CDR3 nucleotides are TGCGCCAGCAGTGAGGTCGGACACGACTACGAGCAGTACTTC.